This T cell receptor beta chain derives from a study of T cells after yellow fever vaccination. On this clonotype itself: Its antigen remains unknown.

Conversion of TCR transcripts into cDNA relied on 5'RACE template switching, which added a universal primer site and UMIs. MiXCR, applied by TCRdb to the 5' RACE reads, yields one record per CDR3 protein. The data hold some 400,000 distinct CDR3 sequences, with more than 5.5% observed a single time. There are 16 residues in the CDR3. Germline values: CDR1 SGHTA, CDR2 FQGNSA. Trimming removed 5 bases at V and 3 bases at J, with 18 bases between. The study's findings and limits: The CD4 compartment and the CD8 compartment contained a small share of clonotypes in common. Contamination of FACS-sorted repertoires by abundant clonotypes from the bulk population could occur.

This TCR was recovered from a man aged 25-40 years who received the YFV17D yellow fever vaccine. The material was PBMCs, obtained 5 days after the yellow fever booster vaccination. The chain recombines TRBV7-2 with TRBJ2-3; D possibly corresponds to TRBD2 (5 bases). CDR3 in DNA: TGTGCCAGCAGCCCCCTTTTGGGGAGTCGGACAGATACGCAGTATTTT. Its protein product is CASSPLLGSRTDTQYF.